This T cell receptor (beta chain) was retrieved from a study of blood T cell repertoires in COVID-19. CDR1 is SNHLY and CDR2 is FYNNEI in the germline V gene. Trimming shortened V by 1 base and J by 7 bases, and 14 bases separated the two germline ends. The CDR3 totals 14 residues. Method: immunoSEQ multiplex PCR; TCRdb's copy keeps in-frame clones and lacks some. The sample carries about 210,000 clones, approximately 78% recorded once. Sequencing was performed on PBMCs or T cells enriched from blood (not recorded which). The origin of this receptor is a man aged 40-49 years who had recovered from COVID-19. V and J are TRBV2 and TRBJ2-7; the D gene is possibly TRBD1 (5 bases). The CDR3 sequence: CASSEGGSVGEQYF. The CDR3 region has the DNA TGTGCCAGCAGTGAAGGGGGCAGCGTCGGGGAGCAGTACTTC.